The clone carrying this T cell receptor beta chain was counted a few times. Its antigen is not identified. MiXCR, applied by TCRdb to the 5' RACE reads, yields one record per CDR3 protein. The sample consists of 250,000 to 300,000 distinct CDR3 sequences, approximately 13% of them appearing once. This entry is derived from a study of T cells after yellow fever vaccination. Looking at the study overall: SMART-Seq v4 Ultra Low Input prepared the low-cell-number fractions.

Study-wide results and limits: Clones from primary vaccination mostly reappeared after the booster (approximately 95% CD4, around 90% CD8). The study noted that FACS-sorted repertoires could contain abundant clonotypes contaminating from the bulk population.

Looked up from germline, CDR1 is SGHTA and CDR2 is FQGNSA. The V gene end was trimmed by 2 bases and the J gene end by 5 bases; junction bases not matched to a gene: 7. The CDR3 length is 15 residues. This clonotype originated in a man under 40 who received the YFV17D yellow fever vaccine. The chain combines TRBV7-2 with TRBJ2-3, with TRBD2 matching over 7 bases. The material sequenced was CD4+ T cells sorted from PBMCs, taken 45 days after the yellow fever booster vaccination. The CDR3 region is CASSLRAGVIDTQYF. The CDR3 DNA follows: TGTGCCAGCAGCTTAAGGGCGGGAGTAATAGATACGCAGTATTTT. Drawing the rest from reference TRBV7-2 and TRBJ2-3, the complete variable domain is GAGVSQSPSNKVTEKGKDVELRCDPISGHTALYWYRQSLGQGLEFLIYFQGNSAPDKSGLPSDRFSAERTGGSVSTLTIQRTQQEDSAVYLCASSLRAGVIDTQYFGPGTRLTVL.